These 27 T cell receptor beta chains share one sample of origin, sequenced in a study of blood T cells in healthy people across ages. The use of a sample-barcoded 5' primer and a J-beta primer mix characterized a second PCR of roughly 7 to 11 cycles. TCRdb redid the calling of the 5' RACE reads with MiXCR, one entry per CDR3 protein. The sample lists hundreds of thousands of distinct CDR3 sequences; less than 35% were seen once. Sequences were obtained from blood. These receptors all come from a woman older than 75 in good health.

This clonotype was counted many times. V is TRBV11-2 and J is TRBJ2-3; no reliable D call. This CDR3 has 12 amino acids. Germline loops: CDR1 SGHAT, CDR2 FQNNGV. Between the trimmed V and J ends, which lost 0 bases and 7 bases, there was a span of 5 bases. The CDR3 region is CASSLELYTQYF. The CDR3 region has the DNA TGTGCCAGCAGCTTAGAACTTTATACGCAGTATTTT. Together with reference TRBV11-2 and TRBJ2-3, the CDR3 gives the full variable domain: EAGVAQSPRYKIIEKRQSVAFWCNPISGHATLYWYQQILGQGPKLLIQFQNNGVVDDSQLPKDRFSAERLKGVDSTLKIQPAKLEDSAVYLCASSLELYTQYFGPGTRLTVL.

The chain recombines TRBV12-3 or TRBV12-4 with TRBJ1-4; D perhaps matches TRBD1 (5 bases). V was cut by 5 bases and J by 5 bases, with 12 bases left in between. The CDR3 has 14 residues. CDR3 bases: TGTGCCAGCAGTAGGGACCTCCTAAATGAAAAACTGTTTTTT. It encodes CASSRDLLNEKLFF.

This clonotype was detected many times. The J gene is TRBJ1-2, the V gene TRBV7-2; D perhaps matches TRBD1 (5 bases). V lost 0 bases and J lost 8, with 16 bases in between. CDR1 is SGHTA and CDR2 is FQGNSA in the germline V gene. The CDR3 has 15 amino acids. Here the CDR3 DNA reads TGTGCCAGCAGCTTAGCCTATTCGAGGGGCGAGGGCTACACCTTC. This encodes CASSLAYSRGEGYTF.

This clonotype occurred a few times. The gene calls are TRBV29-1 and TRBJ2-4, with a tentative D call TRBD2 (6 bases). Deletions cut 7 bases from V and 1 base from J, with 17 bases between. The V gene's germline CDR1 is SQVTM and CDR2 ANQGSEA. The CDR3 extends over 15 amino acids. CDR3 sequence reads: CSAQLGGFAKNIQYF. DNA of the CDR3: TGCAGCGCCCAACTCGGGGGATTCGCCAAAAACATTCAGTACTTC.

The chain joins TRBV14 to TRBJ2-7; D is perhaps TRBD1 (5 bases). V was trimmed by 7 bases and J by 2 bases, leaving 15 bases between them. Germline V gene sequence: CDR1 SGHDN, CDR2 FVKESK. The CDR3 loop spans 14 amino acids. This CDR3 is CASNLGQVTYEQYF. Written as DNA, the CDR3 is TGTGCCAGCAACCTCGGACAAGTTACCTACGAGCAGTACTTC.

This clonotype was recorded at least ten times. The chain uses TRBV20-1 and TRBJ1-2, with D perhaps TRBD1 (6 bases). CDR1 is DFQATT, CDR2 SNEGSKA, per germline (reference sequence). The CDR3 length is 14 residues. Trimming took off 6 bases at V and 8 bases at J, with 22 bases between the two ends. The CDR3 DNA sequence: TGCAGTGCACTTCTTAGGGGGGCTTCCGGAGGCTACACCTTC. Protein product: CSALLRGASGGYTF.

In this sample, this clonotype turned up many times. Possible read error: a much larger clone is one base away. The chain is built from TRBV20-1 and TRBJ2-7, with D tentatively TRBD1 or TRBD2 (5 bases each). Between the trimmed V and J ends, which lost 6 bases and 7 bases, there was a span of 25 bases. The V gene's germline CDR1 is DFQATT and CDR2 SNEGSKA (reference sequence). This CDR3 contains 15 residues. The CDR3 region has the DNA TGCAGTGCCGCCCCGACTACCAGGGTTGGCAATGAGCAGTACTTC. Its translation: CSAAPTTRVGNEQYF.

A word on this clonotype: One end of the junction fails to match germline, which may point to a read error. In nucleotides, the CDR3 is TGTGCCAGCATAGGGTGGGGAACAGATGCGCAGTATTTT. Its translation: CASIGWGTDAQYF. J is TRBJ2-3 and V is TRBV12-3 or TRBV12-4; D is undetermined. The CDR3 extends over 13 amino acids.

A single count supports this clonotype. This may be a read error, as it is one base from a much larger clone. The chain links TRBV20-1 to TRBJ1-1; 9 bases match TRBD1. Germline CDR1 and CDR2: DFQATT and SNEGSKA (reference sequence). With V trimmed by 4 bases and J by 4 bases, 7 bases remained unmatched. This CDR3 spans 14 amino acids. CDR3: CSATGTGLVTEAFF. The CDR3 bases are TGCAGTGCTACAGGGACAGGGTTGGTCACTGAAGCTTTCTTT.

This clonotype was recorded many times. The CDR3 DNA sequence: TGCGCCAGCAGCCTAAAGGGACTAGCGGCCTCTACAGATACGCAGTATTTT. Translating it yields CASSLKGLAASTDTQYF. The genes are TRBV5-1 and TRBJ2-3; 11 nucleotides agree with TRBD2. The CDR3 extends over 17 amino acids. Per germline, CDR1 SGHRS and CDR2 YFSETQ. Trimming cost V 4 bases and J 3 bases; bases outside gene matches: 10.

This clonotype was seen repeatedly, ten times or more. The chain uses TRBV29-1 and TRBJ1-5; 9 bases map to TRBD1. Looked up from germline, CDR1 is SQVTM and CDR2 is ANQGSEA. V trimming: 7 bases; J trimming: 4 bases; junction bases outside the gene matches: 8. The CDR3 is made up of 14 amino acids. Here the CDR3 DNA reads TGCAGCGCCATGACAGGGGGGGCAAATCAGCCCCAGCATTTT. Protein: CSAMTGGANQPQHF.

Ten or more counts support this clonotype. This rearrangement joins TRBV4-1 to TRBJ1-6; no firm D call. The CDR3 contains 17 residues. CDR1 and CDR2 from the germline V gene are MGHRA and YSYEKL. Trimming took 0 bases from V and 2 from J, leaving 11 bases between them. This chain's CDR3 is CASSQDSLRTYNSPLHF. The CDR3 DNA follows: TGCGCCAGCAGCCAAGATAGTTTGCGTACCTATAATTCACCCCTCCACTTT.

Points on this clonotype: Possible read error: a much larger clone is one base away. V gene TRBV10-3 combines with J gene TRBJ2-1; D remains unclear. Looked up from germline, CDR1 is ENHRY and CDR2 is SYGVKD. The CDR3 totals 13 residues. V was shortened by 3 bases and J by 13 bases, with 16 bases between the two germline ends. CDR3 loop: CAISDSPMETQFF. Here the CDR3 DNA reads TGTGCCATCAGTGACAGCCCGATGGAGACCCAGTTCTTC.

The chain carries TRBV2 and TRBJ2-3; TRBD2 agrees at 11 bases. V shed 11 bases and J 2 bases; nucleotides not matched to a gene: 9. Germline V lookup: CDR1 SNHLY, CDR2 FYNNEI. The CDR3 spans 15 residues. CDR3 DNA sequence: TGTGCCGGCAAGAGACTAGCGGGGCACACAGATACGCAGTATTTT. Translating it yields CAGKRLAGHTDTQYF. The entire variable domain, with the rest obtained from reference TRBV2 and TRBJ2-3, is as follows: EPEVTQTPSHQVTQMGQEVILRCVPISNHLYFYWYRQILGQKVEFLVSFYNNEISEKSEIFDDQFSVERPDGSNFTLKIRSTKLEDSAMYFCAGKRLAGHTDTQYFGPGTRLTVL.

The chain joins TRBV30 to TRBJ1-2; D may be TRBD1 (5 bases). CDR3 size: 12 residues. The germline V gene encodes CDR1 GTSNPN and CDR2 SVGIG (reference sequence). The V gene lost 1 base and the J gene lost 8 bases, with 11 bases spanning the gap. The CDR3 nucleotides are TGTGCCTGGAGTGCAGGGTTGGGAGGCTACACCTTC. Amino acid sequence: CAWSAGLGGYTF.

The chain carries TRBV7-2 and TRBJ2-2, with D possibly matching TRBD1 (6 bases). The germline V and J ends were trimmed by 3 bases and 4 bases, with 15 bases remaining between them. The CDR3 has 16 residues. CDR1 is SGHTA, CDR2 FQGNSA, per germline. The CDR3 here is CASSFESGVVTGELFF. The CDR3 bases are TGTGCCAGCAGCTTTGAATCAGGGGTTGTCACCGGGGAGCTGTTTTTT.

The sample holds a few counts of this clonotype. A read error may produce the germline difference seen at one junction end. CDR3 protein: CASSYSKGTGPGETQYF. CDR3 coding DNA: TGCGCCAGCAGTTACTCAAAAGGGACAGGGCCCGGCGAGACCCAGTACTTC. The chain is built from TRBV6-6 and TRBJ2-5, with 9 nucleotides matching TRBD1. CDR3 length: 17 amino acids. CDR1 is MNHNY and CDR2 is SVGAGI in the germline V gene (reference sequence).

The V and J genes are TRBV27 and TRBJ2-3; D uncertain. V lost 3 bases and J 3 bases, leaving 16 bases between the germline ends. Germline-derived CDR1 and CDR2 are MNHEY and SMNVEV (reference sequence). This CDR3 is 16 amino acids long. The CDR3 is CASSFLGQRLTDTQYF. CDR3 DNA sequence: TGTGCCAGCAGTTTCCTTGGTCAGCGCCTTACAGATACGCAGTATTTT.

Written as DNA, the CDR3 is TGTGCCAGCAGTTTTACGGGGGGGGCAAATGCGCAGTATTTT. It encodes CASSFTGGANAQYF. The chain combines TRBV12-3 or TRBV12-4 with TRBJ2-3; 8 bases agree with TRBD2. The CDR3 sequence is 14 residues long. The V and J ends lost 3 bases and 10 bases, in that order; junction bases with no gene match: 9.

This clonotype came up once. This may arise from a read error, as a much more abundant clone is one base away. The CDR3 end shows no conserved phenylalanine or tryptophan, and so a read error is likely. V and J are TRBV4-3 and TRBJ2-5; a weak D match, TRBD1 (6 bases). The length of the CDR3 is 15 residues. The ends were cut back, 3 bases at V and 0 bases at J, with 11 bases in the middle. Germline CDR1 reads LGHNA; CDR2 reads YSLEER. The CDR3 protein is CASSQNTGYQETQYV. The CDR3 DNA follows: TGCGCCAGCAGCCAGAATACAGGGTACCAAGAGACCCAGTACGTC.

About this clonotype itself: Since a much larger clone is just one base distant, this may be a read error. This chain joins TRBV2 and TRBJ2-5, with no clear D. This CDR3 comprises 10 residues. Trimming shortened V by 6 bases and J by 11 bases, and 10 bases separated the two germline ends. Germline V gene sequence: CDR1 SNHLY, CDR2 FYNNEI. CDR3 residues: CASRVNEQYF. The CDR3 DNA reads as TGTGCCAGCAGGGTCAATGAGCAGTACTTC.

This clonotype was picked up many times. At one end the junction does not follow the germline gene, possibly because of a read error. This chain links TRBV2 with TRBJ2-1; D is perhaps TRBD1 (6 bases). CDR1 and CDR2 from the germline V gene are SNHLY and FYNNEI. This CDR3 is built from 13 residues. In nucleotides, the CDR3 is TGTGCCAGCCATGAGGGTAGGGACAATCAGCAGTTCTTC. Protein: CASHEGRDNQQFF.

This clonotype was counted between two and nine times. One end of the junction does not line up with germline, which may come from a read error. The chain is built from TRBV12-3 or TRBV12-4 and TRBJ1-6; TRBD1 matches 9 bases. The CDR3 is 14 residues long. The CDR3 sequence: CASSAGQGSSPPHF. The CDR3 DNA is TGTGCCAGCAGCGCGGGACAGGGCAGCTCACCCCCCCACTTT.

The chain has TRBV7-2 and TRBJ2-1; 11 bases line up with TRBD2. The V gene end was trimmed by 6 bases and the J gene end by 9 bases; junction bases not matched to a gene: 10. Looked up from germline, CDR1 is SGHTA and CDR2 is FQGNSA. This CDR3 comprises 15 residues. In nucleotides, the CDR3 is TGTGCCAGCAGGGTAACTAGCGGGGGAGGGAGTGAGCAGTTCTTC. Translating it yields CASRVTSGGGSEQFF.

This clonotype showed up just once. V is TRBV7-2 and J is TRBJ2-1; the D gene is possibly TRBD1 (6 bases). Germline CDR1 is SGHTA and CDR2 is FQGNSA. Deletions cut 6 bases from V and 9 bases from J, with 15 bases between. This CDR3 has 13 amino acids. The CDR3 DNA reads TGTGCCAGCAGACTTCGAAGGGGGAGTGAGCAGTTCTTC. Amino acids: CASRLRRGSEQFF.

This clonotype appeared many times. This chain links TRBV2 with TRBJ2-1; possible D gene TRBD1, 6 bases. V lost 10 bases to trimming and J lost 6 bases, with 7 bases between them. Per the germline V gene, CDR1 is SNHLY and CDR2 is FYNNEI. The CDR3 consists of 10 residues. The CDR3 nucleotides read TGTGCCATGACAGGCAATGAGCAGTTCTTC. Its translation is CAMTGNEQFF.

As to this clonotype: One end of the junction fails to match germline, which may point to a read error. The chain carries TRBV3-1 and TRBJ1-2; D unresolved. This CDR3 is 14 amino acids long. Germline CDR1 and CDR2: LGHDT and YNNKEL (reference sequence). DNA for the CDR3: TGTGCCAGCAGCCAGGCGTTTGAAGGTGGAGGCTGCACCTTC. It is translated as CASSQAFEGGGCTF.